This T cell receptor (beta chain) is drawn from a study of blood T cells in healthy people across ages. Study findings and constraints: Roughly linearly, TCR beta diversity per million T cells fell as age increased.

The donors, all healthy, were Caucasians living in Russia, aged roughly 6 to 90. This clonotype was seen a few times. The antigen remains undetermined. The CDR3 has 15 residues. Trimming at V came to 4 bases and at J to 5 bases, leaving 8 bases not matched to a gene. Germline V gene data show CDR1 as SGHRS and CDR2 as YFSETQ. Together with a sample-barcoded 5' primer, a J-beta primer mix was included in a second PCR lasting roughly 6 to 12 cycles. Each CDR3 protein is one row after TCRdb ran MiXCR on the 5' RACE reads. The top ten clones hold approximately 17% of a sample with about 570,000 distinct CDR3 sequences, 27% of them seen once.

The TCR originated in a woman in her 70s in good health. V and J are TRBV5-1 and TRBJ1-4, with 7 bases aligning to TRBD1. Sequencing was done on a sample of blood. For the CDR3, the DNA is TGCGCCAGCAGCCCCGGGACAGCTGTAAATGAAAAACTGTTTTTT. It is translated as CASSPGTAVNEKLFF.